Listed here are 22 T cell receptor beta chains from one sample, sequenced in a study of shared clonotypes between healthy human individuals. Assay: immunoSEQ multiplex PCR; the TCRdb copy retains only in-frame clones and omits some. Among 2 million to 2.5 million clones, 85% to 95% were seen once, and the ten largest hold under 0.45%. The sample taken for sequencing was naive CD4+ T cells from PBMCs. As for subset: CD45RA+ positively selected. The source is a man aged 18 to 30 in good health. Some clones in this sample may be carry-over from other donors' samples.

V gene TRBV28 combines with J gene TRBJ1-5; no reliable D call. The CDR3 totals 12 residues. Per germline, CDR1 MDHEN and CDR2 SYDVKM. Trimming took off 7 bases at V and 13 bases at J, with 17 bases between the two ends. For the CDR3, the DNA is TGTGCCAGCACACCCGCCATTGGGCAGCAGCATTTT. As protein: CASTPAIGQQHF.

The V and J genes are TRBV9 and TRBJ2-1; 7 bases align to TRBD2. Germline V gene data show CDR1 as SGDLS and CDR2 as YYNGEE. The V and J ends lost 7 bases and 9 bases, in that order; junction bases with no gene match: 7. The CDR3 is 12 amino acids. CDR3 in amino acids: CASSNWGGEQFF. For the CDR3, the DNA is TGTGCCAGCTCCAACTGGGGGGGTGAGCAGTTCTTC.

The chain has TRBV28 and TRBJ2-7; 10 nucleotides agree with TRBD2. This CDR3 is 16 amino acids long. Trimming removed 7 bases from V and 6 bases from J; junction bases left unmatched: 15. Germline CDR1 MDHEN, CDR2 SYDVKM. CDR3 nucleotide sequence: TGTGCCAGCACCCCCGGGGGTGCTAGCGGGAGTCTCGAGCAGTACTTC. Translated, it gives CASTPGGASGSLEQYF.

The chain links TRBV18 to TRBJ1-4; 11 positions agree with TRBD1. The CDR3 covers 16 residues. Trimming took 3 bases from V and 8 from J; bases not matched to a gene: 8. From germline, CDR1 is KGHSH and CDR2 LQKENI. The CDR3 bases are TGTGCCAGCTCACCCGGCGGACAGGGGGCGGGGGAAAAACTGTTTTTT. Translated: CASSPGGQGAGEKLFF. The full variable domain, with the rest looked up from reference TRBV18 and TRBJ1-4, is NAGVMQNPRHLVRRRGQEARLRCSPMKGHSHVYWYRQLPEEGLKFMVYLQKENIIDESGMPKERFSAEFPKEGPSILRIQQVVRGDSAAYFCASSPGGQGAGEKLFFGSGTQLSVL.

The table lists this clone with a count of one. CDR3 sequence reads: CASSEVGVLNQPQHF. CDR3 coding DNA: TGTGCCAGCAGTGAAGTGGGGGTCCTCAATCAGCCCCAGCATTTT. V and J are TRBV6-1 and TRBJ1-5; maybe TRBD1 (5 bases). The V gene's germline CDR1 is MNHNS and CDR2 SASEGT. V was clipped by 1 base and J by 3 bases, with 10 bases between them. The CDR3 runs to 15 residues.

Worth noting for this clone: This specimen includes other DNA sequences encoding the same CDR3. The CDR3 DNA is TGCGCCAGCAGCTCGACAGGGGATAACTATGGCTACACCTTC. It yields the protein CASSSTGDNYGYTF. The chain is built from TRBV5-1 and TRBJ1-2; 8 nucleotides agree with TRBD1. CDR3 length: 14 amino acids. Germline V CDR1 and CDR2: SGHRS, YFSETQ. Trimming cost V 3 bases and J 1 base; bases outside gene matches: 2.

The J gene is TRBJ2-3, the V gene TRBV9; 7 bases align to TRBD1. CDR1 is SGDLS, CDR2 YYNGEE, per germline. Unmatched junction bases numbered 10, after V lost 4 bases and J lost 2 bases. CDR3 length: 16 residues. The CDR3 spells CASSTRGGDDTDTQYF. The CDR3 DNA reads as TGTGCCAGCAGCACCCGAGGGGGCGACGACACAGATACGCAGTATTTT. Full variable domain (rest looked up from reference TRBV9 and TRBJ2-3): DSGVTQTPKHLITATGQRVTLRCSPRSGDLSVYWYQQSLDQGLQFLIQYYNGEERAKGNILERFSAQQFPDLHSELNLSSLELGDSALYFCASSTRGGDDTDTQYFGPGTRLTVL.

This chain links TRBV6-4 with TRBJ1-1; D perhaps matches TRBD1 (5 bases). Between the trimmed V and J ends, which lost 0 bases and 11 bases, there was a span of 13 bases. The CDR3 contains 13 residues. The germline CDR1 and CDR2 sequences are MRHNA and SNTAGT. The CDR3 loop reads CASSDSPRRDAFF. Here the CDR3 DNA reads TGTGCCAGCAGTGACTCACCCCGCAGGGATGCTTTCTTT.

The gene calls are TRBV28 and TRBJ2-7, with D possibly matching TRBD2 (6 bases). The CDR3 spans 10 residues. CDR1 is MDHEN, CDR2 SYDVKM, per germline. Deletions cut 8 bases from V and 4 bases from J, with 6 bases between. CDR3 sequence: CASAGYEQYF. The CDR3 DNA sequence: TGTGCCAGCGCGGGGTACGAGCAGTACTTC.

Remarks on this clone: This specimen includes other DNA sequences encoding the same CDR3. CDR3 nucleotides: TGCAGCGTTGTCAGGGGACAAGAGACCCAGTACTTC. Amino acids: CSVVRGQETQYF. The chain joins TRBV29-1 to TRBJ2-5; D may be TRBD1 (6 bases). Germline V gene sequence: CDR1 SQVTM, CDR2 ANQGSEA. The length of the CDR3 is 12 residues. Trimming took off 4 bases at V and 2 bases at J, with 8 bases between the two ends.

The V and J genes are TRBV2 and TRBJ2-1; perhaps TRBD1 as D (5 bases). V was trimmed by 4 bases and J by 6 bases, leaving 13 bases between them. The germline V gene has CDR1 SNHLY and CDR2 FYNNEI. There are 14 residues in the CDR3. The CDR3 sequence is CASSGQSYGNEQFF. The CDR3 nucleotides read TGTGCCAGCAGTGGACAGAGTTACGGCAATGAGCAGTTCTTC. Together with reference TRBV2 and TRBJ2-1, the CDR3 gives the full variable domain: EPEVTQTPSHQVTQMGQEVILRCVPISNHLYFYWYRQILGQKVEFLVSFYNNEISEKSEIFDDQFSVERPDGSNFTLKIRSTKLEDSAMYFCASSGQSYGNEQFFGPGTRLTVL.

In DNA, the CDR3 is TGTGCCAGCAGCCGGACAGGGGCAAGGCACGAGCAGTACTTC. Its translation is CASSRTGARHEQYF. The chain links TRBV27 to TRBJ2-7; 9 bases are a match to TRBD1. The germline V gene has CDR1 MNHEY and CDR2 SMNVEV (reference sequence). The CDR3 runs 14 residues. The V and J ends lost 6 bases and 5 bases, in that order; junction bases with no gene match: 8.

J is TRBJ2-7 and V is TRBV5-1; D is perhaps TRBD2 (5 bases). The germline V gene has CDR1 SGHRS and CDR2 YFSETQ. The CDR3 runs to 14 residues. The V gene lost 3 bases and the J gene lost 2 bases, with 12 bases spanning the gap. The CDR3 sequence: CASSSDLLAYEQYF. The DNA for the CDR3 is TGCGCCAGCAGCTCGGACTTGCTCGCCTACGAGCAGTACTTC.

The CDR3 region is CASSAGKGGTDTQYF. Written as DNA, the CDR3 is TGTGCCAGCAGCGCCGGGAAGGGGGGCACAGATACGCAGTATTTT. The chain recombines TRBV9 with TRBJ2-3, with D maybe TRBD1 (6 bases). This CDR3 comprises 15 residues. The germline CDR1 and CDR2 sequences are SGDLS and YYNGEE. V was clipped by 3 bases and J by 1 base, with 12 bases between them.

This clone was seen only a few times. Other DNA sequences in the sample encode the same CDR3. The chain recombines TRBV7-9 with TRBJ2-5, with no clear D. Germline assignment: CDR1 SEHNR and CDR2 FQNEAQ (reference sequence). Deletions cut 3 bases from V and 1 base from J, with 3 bases between. The CDR3 has 12 amino acids. In DNA form, the CDR3 reads TGTGCCAGCAGCTTTGGCCAAGAGACCCAGTACTTC. Its translation: CASSFGQETQYF.

The J gene is TRBJ2-5, the V gene TRBV5-4, with D maybe TRBD2 (5 bases). Germline V gene data show CDR1 as SGHNT and CDR2 as YYREEE (reference sequence). The V gene lost 0 bases and the J gene lost 2 bases, with 8 bases spanning the gap. The CDR3 is 14 residues long. The CDR3 protein is CASSLGRTQETQYF. The CDR3 nucleotides read TGTGCCAGCAGCTTGGGACGGACTCAAGAGACCCAGTACTTC.

This sequence joins TRBV14 and TRBJ2-6; D may be TRBD2 (6 bases). Per the germline V gene, CDR1 is SGHDN and CDR2 is FVKESK. Trimming cost V 3 bases and J 12 bases, with 15 bases left between them. This CDR3 region has 14 residues. The CDR3 loop reads CASSQAGSLGVLTF. The CDR3 region has the DNA TGTGCCAGCAGCCAGGCGGGATCACTGGGCGTCCTGACTTTC.

The V and J genes are TRBV29-1 and TRBJ2-3; 16 bases are shared with TRBD2. The V and J ends lost 6 bases and 6 bases, in that order; junction bases with no gene match: 0. The CDR3 length is 13 residues. In germline, CDR1 is SQVTM, CDR2 ANQGSEA. The CDR3 spells CSVGLAGGDTQYF. CDR3 coding DNA: TGCAGCGTGGGACTAGCGGGGGGGGATACGCAGTATTTT.

This clone has only one observation. J is TRBJ1-3 and V is TRBV4-1, with a tentative D call TRBD1 (5 bases). V lost 0 bases, J lost 3 bases, and 18 bases lay in between. CDR3 size: 18 residues. Germline-derived CDR1 and CDR2 are MGHRA and YSYEKL. In nucleotides, the CDR3 is TGCGCCAGCAGCCAAGATGAGGGGAGGTGGGGAAGTGGAAACACCATATATTTT. Protein: CASSQDEGRWGSGNTIYF.

This clone turned up a few times. V and J are TRBV10-1 and TRBJ2-4; 8 bases are a match to TRBD1. Germline trimming cut 8 bases from V and 3 bases from J; bases unmatched to any gene: 0. This CDR3 contains 12 residues. Germline CDR1 is WNHNN and CDR2 is SYGVQD (reference sequence). In DNA form, the CDR3 reads TGCGCCAGCGACAGGGGCAAAAACATTCAGTACTTC. Its translation is CASDRGKNIQYF.

V is TRBV7-2 and J is TRBJ2-1, with D perhaps TRBD1 (6 bases). Germline values: CDR1 SGHTA, CDR2 FQGNSA. There are 16 residues in the CDR3. V dropped 1 base and J dropped 4 bases, with 14 bases sitting between them. CDR3 DNA: TGTGCCAGCAGCTTAGTTTCCGCGAGGGGGTACAATGAGCAGTTCTTC. Translated: CASSLVSARGYNEQFF.

With regard to this clone: This sample also contains other DNA sequences that code for the same CDR3. V is TRBV9 and J is TRBJ2-3; D not resolved. Looked up from germline, CDR1 is SGDLS and CDR2 is YYNGEE. The CDR3 loop spans 13 amino acids. Trimming took 0 bases from V and 5 from J, leaving 7 bases between them. This chain's CDR3 is CASSVDGGDTQYF. CDR3 coding DNA: TGTGCCAGCAGCGTAGATGGCGGAGATACGCAGTATTTT.